This TCR beta chain was identified in a study of lymphopenia after photon versus proton radiotherapy. General observations from the study: Better survival with proton therapy was suggested as possible, not demonstrated. After the lymphocyte nadir, photon-treated repertoires showed oligoclonal expansion, especially of CD8+ Temra cells. Relative stability marked proton patients; photon patients lost diversity and naive cells.

This clone has just a few counts. Its specificity is unknown. The CDR3 has 13 residues. Trimming took 3 bases from V and 6 from J; bases not matched to a gene: 2. Germline loops: CDR1 SGHNT, CDR2 YYREEE (reference sequence). This table comes from immunoSEQ multiplex PCR, and its TCRdb copy is limited to in-frame clones, with some not included. The data hold 14,000 or so clones, with over 65% observed a single time. The chain has TRBV5-4 and TRBJ1-1; 10 nucleotides agree with TRBD1. The sequencing here drew on peripheral blood, taken from a patient treated with photon-based radiotherapy. This receptor was taken from a man over 45 with gastric cancer. CDR3 bases: TGTGCCAGCAGCTCGACAGGGGGCCCTGAAGCTTTCTTT. It is translated as CASSSTGGPEAFF.